This passage covers 14 T cell receptor beta chains from one sample sequenced in a study of cytomegalovirus exposure and HLA in healthy donors. Primers included in the PCR were 60 Vbeta and 13 Jbeta primers. Method: immunoSEQ multiplex PCR; TCRdb's copy keeps in-frame clones and lacks some. The data hold hundreds of thousands of clones, with about three quarters observed a single time. What was sequenced was PBMCs. These receptors all stem from a woman aged 60-70 years in good health and CMV-seropositive.

V gene TRBV6-1 combines with J gene TRBJ2-2; 9 nucleotides match TRBD1. Germline V gene lookup returns CDR1 MNHNS and CDR2 SASEGT. The CDR3 is 16 residues long. J gave up 6 bases and V 2 bases, and 7 bases lay outside the gene matches. CDR3 in DNA: TGTGCCAGCAGTGAAAGGACAGGGGATGCCCCCGGGGAGCTGTTTTTT. This codes for CASSERTGDAPGELFF.

The chain combines TRBV18 with TRBJ2-5; a possible D gene is TRBD1 (5 bases). The end of the DNA aligns better with TRBJ2-7, so the J call may be wrong. The CDR3 consists of 14 residues. The germline V gene encodes CDR1 KGHSH and CDR2 LQKENI. CDR3 coding DNA: TGTGCCAGCTCACCGGATCTGCAGGGCTACGAGCAGTACTTC. Translated, it gives CASSPDLQGYEQYF.

This rearrangement joins TRBV5-1 to TRBJ2-1, with 11 bases identical to TRBD1. The CDR3 is made up of 15 amino acids. In germline, CDR1 is SGHRS, CDR2 YFSETQ. V shed 7 bases and J 1 base; nucleotides not matched to a gene: 4. The DNA of the CDR3 is TGCGCCAGCGGACAGGGGGCTTGGTCCTACAATGAGCAGTTCTTC. Amino acid sequence: CASGQGAWSYNEQFF. The variable domain in full, completed from reference TRBV5-1 and TRBJ2-1, reads KAGVTQTPRYLIKTRGQQVTLSCSPISGHRSVSWYQQTPGQGLQFLFEYFSETQRNKGNFPGRFSGRQFSNSRSEMNVSTLELGDSALYLCASGQGAWSYNEQFFGPGTRLTVL.

This clone was observed a few times. The J gene is TRBJ2-2, the V gene TRBV15; D possibly corresponds to TRBD2 (5 bases). Trimming took off 5 bases at V and 4 bases at J, with 14 bases between the two ends. Germline CDR1 and CDR2: LNHNV and YYDKDF (reference sequence). The CDR3 is 15 residues long. CDR3 nucleotides: TGTGCCACCAGCCGTACGGGGTGGGGCACCGGGGAGCTGTTTTTT. This codes for CATSRTGWGTGELFF.

The chain combines TRBV27 with TRBJ2-1; 8 bases align to TRBD2. The J segment lost 8 bases and the V segment lost 6 bases, leaving 12 bases of the junction unmatched. From germline, CDR1 is MNHEY and CDR2 SMNVEV (reference sequence). CDR3 length equals 15 residues. The CDR3 region has the DNA TGTGCCAGCAGAAGCGGGAGAAGTAATATGTATGAGCAGTTCTTC. Translation gives CASRSGRSNMYEQFF.

This chain links TRBV6-1 with TRBJ2-7; D call uncertain. Germline V gives CDR1 MNHNS, CDR2 SASEGT. V lost 2 bases and J 1 base, leaving 9 bases between the germline ends. The CDR3 runs 14 residues. The CDR3 region has the DNA TGTGCCAGCAGTGAAACCCCCCAGTCCTACGAGCAGTACTTC. Translation: CASSETPQSYEQYF.

The rearrangement uses TRBV6-5 and TRBJ2-1, with 10 nucleotides matching TRBD2. The CDR3 consists of 15 residues. Trimming removed 4 bases from V and 5 bases from J; junction bases left unmatched: 5. Germline V gene data show CDR1 as MNHEY and CDR2 as SVGAGI. The CDR3 here is CASSSWTSGNNEQFF. The CDR3 DNA is TGTGCCAGCAGTTCCTGGACTAGCGGAAACAATGAGCAGTTCTTC.

The genes are TRBV5-4 and TRBJ2-5; D unresolved. The J call is doubtful: the DNA matches TRBJ2-7 better. Per germline, CDR1 SGHNT and CDR2 YYREEE (reference sequence). The CDR3 extends over 13 amino acids. CDR3 bases: TGTGCCAGCAGCTTTCTAGTCGTTGACGAGCAGTACTTC. It codes for CASSFLVVDEQYF.

This clone has a handful of counts. The chain recombines TRBV7-2 with TRBJ2-3, with TRBD2 matching 10 bases. V shed 4 bases, J shed 1 base, and the junction held 11 bases outside the gene matches. The germline V gene encodes CDR1 SGHTA and CDR2 FQGNSA. CDR3 length: 18 residues. CDR3 coding DNA: TGTGCCAGCAGCTCCCAGATTTCAGCGGGAGGGGGCACAGATACGCAGTATTTT. It yields the protein CASSSQISAGGGTDTQYF.

As for this clone: At the DNA level, this CDR3 is encoded by other sequences in the same sample as well. V is TRBV10-3 and J is TRBJ1-5; D is perhaps TRBD1 (5 bases). Germline lookup yields CDR1 ENHRY and CDR2 SYGVKD. The V gene lost 8 bases and the J gene lost 0 bases, with 11 bases spanning the gap. This CDR3 region has 14 residues. The CDR3 DNA reads TGTGCCATCGGTACAGGCGATAGCAATCAGCCCCAGCATTTT. Amino acid sequence: CAIGTGDSNQPQHF.

The chain couples TRBV5-1 to TRBJ2-7; a possible D gene is TRBD1 (6 bases). V lost 4 bases to trimming and J lost 4 bases, with 9 bases between them. Germline V lookup: CDR1 SGHRS, CDR2 YFSETQ. The CDR3 contains 12 residues. CDR3 sequence reads: CASSIQGYEQYF. The DNA for the CDR3 is TGCGCCAGCAGCATACAGGGTTACGAGCAGTACTTC.

In its sample, this clone was seen a few times. The chain is built from TRBV5-5 and TRBJ1-1, with 7 bases that match TRBD1. Germline CDR1 is SGHKS and CDR2 is YYEKEE (reference sequence). After removal of 4 bases from V and 4 bases from J, the junction contained 13 bases not matched to a gene. The CDR3 spans 16 residues. The CDR3 sequence: CASSNHTGVRSTEAFF. The CDR3 DNA sequence: TGTGCCAGCAGCAATCACACAGGGGTACGAAGCACTGAAGCTTTCTTT.

J is TRBJ2-3 and V is TRBV7-9; 10 nucleotides agree with TRBD1. The CDR3 spans 15 residues. From germline, CDR1 is SEHNR and CDR2 FQNEAQ (reference sequence). Losses at the gene ends were 4 bases for V and 4 bases for J; bases not matched to a gene: 5. The CDR3: CASSSGTGVADTQYF. CDR3 coding DNA: TGTGCCAGCAGCTCCGGGACAGGGGTCGCAGATACGCAGTATTTT.

In this sample, this clone turned up a few times. J is TRBJ2-7 and V is TRBV27, with 7 bases that match TRBD2. Unmatched junction bases numbered 4, after V lost 6 bases and J lost 5 bases. CDR3 length equals 12 residues. Germline V lookup: CDR1 MNHEY, CDR2 SMNVEV (reference sequence). The CDR3 DNA is TGTGCCAGCAGGGGGGGGTCTGACGAGCAGTACTTC. Protein sequence: CASRGGSDEQYF.